The rows below give T cell receptor beta chains drawn from one sample of a study of T-cell memory formation after mild COVID-19. TCRdb re-called the 5' RACE reads through MiXCR, storing one row per CDR3 protein. The repertoire holds hundreds of thousands of distinct CDR3 sequences, roughly 20% seen once, with roughly an eighth in the top ten. Source material: PBMCs or a T cell subset sorted from them (not recorded which). These receptors were obtained from an adult woman who had mild COVID-19 (a few samples of this study predate the infection). Cell type and time point are not known. The CDR3 runs from the conserved cysteine through the conserved F or W. Fields, in order: D gene, clone size, J gene, V gene, CDR3 protein, CDR3 DNA. D genes are given only for firm matches. Clone size is not always given. Where it is, it says once, few, many or a class for expanded clones.

d_gene: NA; abundance: few; j_gene: TRBJ2-2; v_gene: TRBV6-5; CDR3aa: CASSYSNRATGELFF; CDR3nt: TGTGCCAGCAGTTACTCGAACAGGGCAACCGGGGAGCTGTTTTTT
d_gene: NA; abundance: few; j_gene: TRBJ1-1; v_gene: TRBV7-9; CDR3aa: CASSAATVNTEAFF; CDR3nt: TGTGCCAGCAGCGCCGCGACAGTGAACACTGAAGCTTTCTTT
d_gene: NA; abundance: few; j_gene: TRBJ1-4; v_gene: TRBV29-1; CDR3aa: CSVEGGLSGEKLFF; CDR3nt: TGCAGCGTTGAAGGTGGCCTCTCGGGAGAAAAACTGTTTTTT
d_gene: NA; abundance: few; j_gene: TRBJ1-1; v_gene: TRBV19; CDR3aa: CASRVDRRNTEAFF; CDR3nt: TGTGCCAGTAGGGTAGACAGGAGGAACACTGAAGCTTTCTTT
d_gene: NA; abundance: NA; j_gene: TRBJ2-3; v_gene: TRBV7-9; CDR3aa: CASRSNADPRGYF; CDR3nt: TGTGCCAGCAGGTCCAACGCGGACCCCAGGGGGTATTTT
d_gene: TRBD1; abundance: few; j_gene: TRBJ2-7; v_gene: TRBV5-1; CDR3aa: CASSLDRGNNEQYF; CDR3nt: TGCGCCAGCAGCTTGGACAGGGGTAATAACGAGCAGTACTTC
d_gene: TRBD2; abundance: NA; j_gene: TRBJ2-2; v_gene: TRBV6-5; CDR3aa: CASRPSGGTTGELFF; CDR3nt: TGTGCCAGCAGACCTAGCGGGGGGACAACCGGGGAGCTGTTTTTT
d_gene: NA; abundance: NA; j_gene: TRBJ1-1; v_gene: TRBV29-1; CDR3aa: CSVISWQNTEAFF; CDR3nt: TGCAGCGTTATCTCCTGGCAGAACACTGAAGCTTTCTTT
d_gene: NA; abundance: NA; j_gene: TRBJ1-1; v_gene: TRBV6-5; CDR3aa: CASSYIRLGGTAFF; CDR3nt: TGTGCCAGCAGTTATATTAGGTTGGGGGGGACAGCTTTCTTT
d_gene: NA; abundance: many; j_gene: TRBJ1-1; v_gene: TRBV7-9; CDR3aa: CATGSEYGEAFF; CDR3nt: TGTGCCACCGGGTCAGAATACGGTGAAGCTTTCTTT
d_gene: NA; abundance: few; j_gene: TRBJ1-5; v_gene: TRBV7-9; CDR3aa: CASSSSGAVLSNQPQHF; CDR3nt: TGTGCCAGCAGCTCCTCAGGGGCCGTTTTGAGCAATCAGCCCCAGCATTTT
d_gene: NA; abundance: few; j_gene: TRBJ2-7; v_gene: TRBV7-3; CDR3aa: CASSLTRLDDEQYF; CDR3nt: TGTGCCAGCAGCTTAACTAGACTGGACGACGAGCAGTACTTC
d_gene: TRBD2; abundance: NA; j_gene: TRBJ2-3; v_gene: TRBV20-1; CDR3aa: CSARDLERLAGPSTDTQYF; CDR3nt: TGCAGTGCTAGAGATCTCGAGAGACTAGCGGGACCCAGCACAGATACGCAGTATTTT
d_gene: NA; abundance: few; j_gene: TRBJ2-2; v_gene: TRBV5-4; CDR3aa: CASSPTTYLGELFF; CDR3nt: TGTGCCAGCAGTCCGACTACCTACCTCGGGGAGCTGTTTTTT
d_gene: NA; abundance: few; j_gene: TRBJ2-1; v_gene: TRBV18; CDR3aa: CASSPAQGNEQFF; CDR3nt: TGTGCCAGCTCACCAGCCCAGGGGAATGAGCAGTTCTTC
d_gene: TRBD1; abundance: few; j_gene: TRBJ1-1; v_gene: TRBV7-6; CDR3aa: CASSQDRVAEAFF; CDR3nt: TGTGCCAGCAGCCAAGACAGGGTCGCTGAAGCTTTCTTT
d_gene: NA; abundance: NA; j_gene: TRBJ2-2; v_gene: TRBV2; CDR3aa: CASSARQLNTGELFF; CDR3nt: TGTGCCAGCAGTGCGCGTCAGCTAAACACCGGGGAGCTGTTTTTT
d_gene: NA; abundance: NA; j_gene: TRBJ2-5; v_gene: TRBV7-8; CDR3aa: CASEEIRETQYF; CDR3nt: TGTGCCAGCGAGGAAATCCGCGAGACCCAGTACTTC
d_gene: TRBD2; abundance: NA; j_gene: TRBJ2-1; v_gene: TRBV24-1; CDR3aa: CATSTGTSGYQFF; CDR3nt: TGTGCCACCAGCACCGGGACTAGCGGTTACCAGTTCTTC
d_gene: NA; abundance: NA; j_gene: TRBJ2-2; v_gene: TRBV5-1; CDR3aa: CATRWGANTGELFF; CDR3nt: TGCGCCACCCGTTGGGGGGCCAACACCGGGGAGCTGTTTTTT
d_gene: NA; abundance: NA; j_gene: TRBJ2-2; v_gene: TRBV5-1; CDR3aa: CASSPRPGATGELFF; CDR3nt: TGCGCCAGCAGCCCTCGGCCGGGGGCGACCGGGGAGCTGTTTTTT
d_gene: TRBD2; abundance: NA; j_gene: TRBJ2-1; v_gene: TRBV7-9; CDR3aa: CASSLVLAVGSYNEQFF; CDR3nt: TGTGCCAGCAGCTTAGTGCTAGCGGTTGGCTCCTACAATGAGCAGTTCTTC
d_gene: TRBD1; abundance: few; j_gene: TRBJ1-2; v_gene: TRBV9; CDR3aa: CASSGQGDGYTF; CDR3nt: TGTGCCAGCAGCGGTCAGGGGGATGGCTACACCTTC
d_gene: TRBD1; abundance: NA; j_gene: TRBJ1-6; v_gene: TRBV27; CDR3aa: CASSLWDRGNSPLHF; CDR3nt: TGTGCCAGCAGTTTATGGGACAGGGGTAATTCACCCCTCCACTTT
d_gene: TRBD1; abundance: few; j_gene: TRBJ1-5; v_gene: TRBV7-9; CDR3aa: CASSVGTGPFEPQHF; CDR3nt: TGTGCCAGCAGCGTGGGGACAGGGCCGTTCGAGCCCCAGCATTTT
d_gene: NA; abundance: NA; j_gene: TRBJ1-5; v_gene: TRBV12-5; CDR3aa: CASGGSSLQPQHF; CDR3nt: TGTGCTAGTGGGGGTAGCTCCCTTCAGCCCCAGCATTTT
d_gene: TRBD2; abundance: few; j_gene: TRBJ2-3; v_gene: TRBV29-1; CDR3aa: CSAKPGKTSGGSTDTQYF; CDR3nt: TGCAGCGCCAAACCCGGCAAGACTAGCGGGGGAAGCACAGATACGCAGTATTTT
d_gene: NA; abundance: once; j_gene: TRBJ1-1; v_gene: TRBV7-8; CDR3aa: CASSPRRGQRGDTEAFF; CDR3nt: TGTGCCAGCAGCCCCCGACGCGGACAGCGCGGGGACACTGAAGCTTTCTTT